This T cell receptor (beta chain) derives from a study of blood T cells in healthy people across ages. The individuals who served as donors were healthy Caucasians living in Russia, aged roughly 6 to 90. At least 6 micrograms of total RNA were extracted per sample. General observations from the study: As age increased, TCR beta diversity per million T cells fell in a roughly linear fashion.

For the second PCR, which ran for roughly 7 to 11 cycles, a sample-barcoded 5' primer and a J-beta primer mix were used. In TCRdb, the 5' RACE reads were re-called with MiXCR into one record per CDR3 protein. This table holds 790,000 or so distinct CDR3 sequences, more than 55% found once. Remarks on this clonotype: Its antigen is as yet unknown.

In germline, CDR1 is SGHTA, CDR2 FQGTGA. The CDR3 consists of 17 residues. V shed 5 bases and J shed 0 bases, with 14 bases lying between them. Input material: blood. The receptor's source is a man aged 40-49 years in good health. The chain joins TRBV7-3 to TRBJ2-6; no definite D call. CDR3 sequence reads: CASSPTNLASGANVLTF. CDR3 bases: TGTGCCAGCAGCCCCACAAACTTAGCCTCTGGGGCCAACGTCCTGACTTTC.